The rows below give T cell receptor beta chains drawn from one sample of a study of T cell responses to AZD1222 COVID-19 vaccine. The protocol was immunoSEQ multiplex PCR, while the TCRdb copy is restricted to in-frame clones and leaves out a portion. The table lists around 170,000 clones, roughly 91% of them singletons, with approximately 1.9% in the top ten. Sequences were derived from peripheral blood, sampled 28 days after the second AZD1222 dose. The receptor source for this set is an adult who received the AZD1222 COVID-19 vaccine. Each CDR3 is given with its conserved first and last residue. Fields, in order: V gene, D gene, J gene, clone size, CDR3 protein, CDR3 DNA. The D gene is left open where the match is weak. Part of the rows lack a size; the others show once, few, many or a class for expanded clones.

v_call: TRBV5-1
d_call: NA
j_call: TRBJ2-7
clone_size: NA
cdr3_aa: CASSLAGSYEQYF
cdr3_nt: TGCGCCAGCAGCTTGGCAGGCAGCTACGAGCAGTACTTC

v_call: TRBV19
d_call: TRBD1
j_call: TRBJ1-2
clone_size: NA
cdr3_aa: CASVTNTGGYGYTF
cdr3_nt: TGTGCCAGTGTGACAAACACAGGGGGCTATGGCTACACCTTC

v_call: TRBV25-1
d_call: TRBD1
j_call: TRBJ1-6
clone_size: few
cdr3_aa: CASSRTGPLGNSPLHF
cdr3_nt: TGTGCCAGCAGTCGGACAGGCCCGTTGGGTAATTCACCCCTCCACTTT

v_call: TRBV11-2
d_call: TRBD1
j_call: TRBJ1-3
clone_size: NA
cdr3_aa: CASSFAGTVDTIYF
cdr3_nt: TGTGCCAGCAGCTTTGCAGGGACAGTGGACACCATATATTTT

v_call: TRBV28
d_call: NA
j_call: TRBJ2-7
clone_size: NA
cdr3_aa: CASSSMGLSSYEQYF
cdr3_nt: TGTGCCAGCAGTTCTATGGGACTTTCTTCCTACGAGCAGTACTTC

v_call: TRBV9
d_call: TRBD1
j_call: TRBJ2-7
clone_size: NA
cdr3_aa: CASSSTGTGNEQYF
cdr3_nt: TGTGCCAGCAGCTCCACCGGGACAGGGAACGAGCAGTACTTC

v_call: TRBV19
d_call: TRBD1
j_call: TRBJ1-5
clone_size: NA
cdr3_aa: CASSLLQGARDQPQHF
cdr3_nt: TGTGCCAGTAGTCTCTTACAGGGGGCGCGGGATCAGCCCCAGCATTTT

v_call: TRBV6-6
d_call: NA
j_call: TRBJ1-4
clone_size: NA
cdr3_aa: CASSLTGASNEKLFF
cdr3_nt: TGTGCCAGCAGTTTAACAGGCGCTTCTAATGAAAAACTGTTTTTT

v_call: TRBV6-5
d_call: NA
j_call: TRBJ2-7
clone_size: NA
cdr3_aa: CASRYSYEQYF
cdr3_nt: TGTGCCAGCAGGTATTCCTACGAGCAGTACTTC

v_call: TRBV5-4
d_call: TRBD1
j_call: TRBJ2-5
clone_size: NA
cdr3_aa: CASSLGQGAGETQYF
cdr3_nt: TGTGCCAGCAGCCTGGGACAGGGGGCCGGAGAGACCCAGTACTTC

v_call: TRBV7-3
d_call: NA
j_call: TRBJ1-2
clone_size: NA
cdr3_aa: CASSYPGAHGYTF
cdr3_nt: TGTGCCAGCAGCTATCCAGGGGCCCATGGCTACACCTTC

v_call: TRBV27
d_call: NA
j_call: TRBJ2-1
clone_size: NA
cdr3_aa: CASSLGSSTQNEQFF
cdr3_nt: TGTGCCAGCAGTTTGGGGTCTTCCACACAGAATGAGCAGTTCTTC

v_call: TRBV6-4
d_call: NA
j_call: TRBJ1-1
clone_size: NA
cdr3_aa: CASRAQMNTEAFF
cdr3_nt: TGTGCCAGCAGGGCTCAGATGAACACTGAAGCTTTCTTT

v_call: TRBV7-9
d_call: NA
j_call: TRBJ2-1
clone_size: NA
cdr3_aa: CASSFDPYNEQFF
cdr3_nt: TGTGCCAGCAGCTTTGACCCCTACAATGAGCAGTTCTTC

v_call: TRBV11-2
d_call: NA
j_call: TRBJ2-7
clone_size: once
cdr3_aa: CASSLVQGGTGWQYF
cdr3_nt: TGTGCCAGCAGCTTAGTACAGGGGGGGACCGGGTGGCAGTACTTC

v_call: TRBV10-3
d_call: TRBD1
j_call: TRBJ2-1
clone_size: NA
cdr3_aa: CASRTGVENEQFF
cdr3_nt: TGTGCCTCCCGGACAGGGGTAGAGAATGAGCAGTTCTTC

v_call: TRBV27
d_call: TRBD2
j_call: TRBJ2-5
clone_size: NA
cdr3_aa: CASSLLAGEETQYF
cdr3_nt: TGTGCCAGCAGTTTGCTAGCGGGAGAGGAGACCCAGTACTTC

v_call: TRBV2
d_call: NA
j_call: TRBJ1-6
clone_size: NA
cdr3_aa: CASSSLWSPLHF
cdr3_nt: TGTGCCAGCAGCTCTCTCTGGTCACCCCTCCACTTT

v_call: TRBV6-5
d_call: NA
j_call: TRBJ1-4
clone_size: NA
cdr3_aa: CASRRDPANEKLFF
cdr3_nt: TGTGCCAGCAGGAGGGACCCAGCTAATGAAAAACTGTTTTTT

v_call: TRBV14
d_call: NA
j_call: TRBJ1-1
clone_size: once
cdr3_aa: CASSQDGGIEAFF
cdr3_nt: TGTGCCAGCAGCCAAGATGGGGGGATTGAAGCTTTCTTT

v_call: TRBV7-3
d_call: TRBD2
j_call: TRBJ2-3
clone_size: once
cdr3_aa: CASSLTGGTLDTQYF
cdr3_nt: TGTGCCAGCAGCTTAACGGGGGGGACCTTGGATACGCAGTATTTT

v_call: TRBV19
d_call: NA
j_call: TRBJ1-6
clone_size: NA
cdr3_aa: CASSMGGKGNSPLHF
cdr3_nt: TGTGCCAGTAGTATGGGAGGGAAAGGGAATTCACCCCTCCACTTT

v_call: TRBV6-2/TRBV6-3
d_call: NA
j_call: TRBJ2-6
clone_size: few
cdr3_aa: CASRPPGAGANVLTF
cdr3_nt: TGTGCCAGCAGACCTCCAGGGGCTGGGGCCAACGTCCTGACTTTC

v_call: TRBV3-1/TRBV3-2
d_call: NA
j_call: TRBJ1-6
clone_size: NA
cdr3_aa: CASSKLGRETYNSPLHF
cdr3_nt: TGTGCCAGCAGCAAACTTGGCAGGGAAACCTATAATTCACCCCTCCACTTT

v_call: TRBV5-4
d_call: TRBD1
j_call: TRBJ2-2
clone_size: NA
cdr3_aa: CASRGDRGHTGELFF
cdr3_nt: TGTGCCAGCAGGGGGGACAGGGGGCATACCGGGGAGCTGTTTTTT

v_call: TRBV12-3/TRBV12-4
d_call: NA
j_call: TRBJ2-1
clone_size: NA
cdr3_aa: CASSQQINNEQFF
cdr3_nt: TGTGCCAGCAGTCAGCAAATTAACAATGAGCAGTTCTTC

v_call: TRBV30
d_call: NA
j_call: TRBJ1-3
clone_size: NA
cdr3_aa: CAWDRKGSSGNTIYF
cdr3_nt: TGTGCCTGGGATCGTAAGGGGTCCTCTGGAAACACCATATATTTT

v_call: TRBV2
d_call: TRBD1
j_call: TRBJ2-3
clone_size: NA
cdr3_aa: CASSEEGTGYF
cdr3_nt: TGTGCCAGCAGTGAGGAGGGGACAGGGTATTTT

v_call: TRBV19
d_call: NA
j_call: TRBJ1-1
clone_size: once
cdr3_aa: CASTRAVNTEAFF
cdr3_nt: TGTGCCAGTACTCGGGCCGTGAACACTGAAGCTTTCTTT

v_call: TRBV13
d_call: TRBD2
j_call: TRBJ2-7
clone_size: NA
cdr3_aa: CASSPGGQSYEQYF
cdr3_nt: TGTGCCAGCAGTCCGGGGGGGCAATCCTACGAGCAGTACTTC

v_call: TRBV30
d_call: NA
j_call: TRBJ1-2
clone_size: NA
cdr3_aa: CAWSGGYGYTF
cdr3_nt: TGTGCCTGGAGTGGAGGGTATGGCTACACCTTC